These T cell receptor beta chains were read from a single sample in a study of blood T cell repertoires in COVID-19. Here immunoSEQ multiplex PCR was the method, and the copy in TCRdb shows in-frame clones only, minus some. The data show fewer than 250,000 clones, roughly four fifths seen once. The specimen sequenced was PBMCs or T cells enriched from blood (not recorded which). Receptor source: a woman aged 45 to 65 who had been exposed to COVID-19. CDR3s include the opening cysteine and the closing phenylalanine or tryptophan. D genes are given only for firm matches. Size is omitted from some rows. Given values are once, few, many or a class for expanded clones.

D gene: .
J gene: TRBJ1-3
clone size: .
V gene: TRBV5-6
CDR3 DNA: TGTGCCAGCAGCTTGGACAGGGGAAACACCATATATTTT
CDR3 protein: CASSLDRGNTIYF

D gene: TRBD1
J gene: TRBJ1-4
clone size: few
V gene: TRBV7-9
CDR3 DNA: TGTGCCAGCAGCTGGACAGGATCTAATGAAAAACTGTTTTTT
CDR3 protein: CASSWTGSNEKLFF

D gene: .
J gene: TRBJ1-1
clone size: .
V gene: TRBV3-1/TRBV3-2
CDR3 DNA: TGTGCCAGCAGCCGACCGGGACAGAACACTGAAGCTTTCTTT
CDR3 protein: CASSRPGQNTEAFF

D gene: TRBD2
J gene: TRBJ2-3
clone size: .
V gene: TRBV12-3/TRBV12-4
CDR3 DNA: TGTGCCAGCAGGAGCGGGGTGACAGATACGCAGTATTTT
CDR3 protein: CASRSGVTDTQYF

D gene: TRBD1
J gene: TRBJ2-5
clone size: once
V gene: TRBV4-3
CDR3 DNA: TGCGCCAGCAGCCAAGCTTCCGGGACAGAAGAAGAGACCCAGTACTTC
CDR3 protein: CASSQASGTEEETQYF

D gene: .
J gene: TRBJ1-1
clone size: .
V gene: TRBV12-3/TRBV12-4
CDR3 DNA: TGTGCCTCCAACCACGGGAACACTGAAGCTTTCTTT
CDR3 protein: CASNHGNTEAFF

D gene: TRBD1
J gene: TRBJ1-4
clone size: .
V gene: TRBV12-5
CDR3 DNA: TGTGCTAGTGGTTCACTTGACAGGGTATGGGAAAAACTGTTTTTT
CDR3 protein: CASGSLDRVWEKLFF

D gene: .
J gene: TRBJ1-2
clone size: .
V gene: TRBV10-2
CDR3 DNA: TGCGCCAGCAGTAATCTAGCTAACTATGGCTACACCTTC
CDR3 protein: CASSNLANYGYTF

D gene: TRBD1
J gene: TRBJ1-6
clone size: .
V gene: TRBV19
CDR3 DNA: TGTGCCAGTAGTACCCGGGACAGGCCAAGCCTTAATTCACCCCTCCACTTT
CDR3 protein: CASSTRDRPSLNSPLHF

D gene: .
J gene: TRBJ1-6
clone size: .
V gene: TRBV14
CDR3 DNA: TGTGCCAGCAGCCGTTTCAGGGATGGTTCCTATAATTCACCCCTCCACTTT
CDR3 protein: CASSRFRDGSYNSPLHF

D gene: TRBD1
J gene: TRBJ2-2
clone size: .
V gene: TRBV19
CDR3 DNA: TGTGCCAGTAGCACCTACAAGGGGGCCAACACCGGGGAGCTGTTTTTT
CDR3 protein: CASSTYKGANTGELFF

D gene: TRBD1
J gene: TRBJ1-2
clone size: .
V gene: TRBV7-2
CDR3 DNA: TGTGCCAGCCATGAAACCGACAGGGTCGGAGGCTACACCTTC
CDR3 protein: CASHETDRVGGYTF

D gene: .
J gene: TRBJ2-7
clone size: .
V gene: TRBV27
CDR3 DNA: TGTGCCAGCAGTTTATCGGCGGGGATGGCCTACGAGCAGTACTTC
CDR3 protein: CASSLSAGMAYEQYF

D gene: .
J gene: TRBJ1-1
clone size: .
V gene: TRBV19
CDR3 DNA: TGTGCCAGTAGTATAAGGGGCCCGCCTGAGGAAGCTTTCTTT
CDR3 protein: CASSIRGPPEEAFF

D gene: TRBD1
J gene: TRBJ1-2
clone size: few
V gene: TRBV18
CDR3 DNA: TGTGCCAGCTCACCGGGGACAGAGTATGGCTACACCTTC
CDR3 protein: CASSPGTEYGYTF

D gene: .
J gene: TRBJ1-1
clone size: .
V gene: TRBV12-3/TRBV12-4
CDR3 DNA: TGTGCCAGCAGTACAGGGCCCGCTGAAGCTTTCTTT
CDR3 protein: CASSTGPAEAFF

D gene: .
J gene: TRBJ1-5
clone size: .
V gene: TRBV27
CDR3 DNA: TGTGCCAGCAGGTTAGAGGGTGGGTATGGGCCCCAGCATTTT
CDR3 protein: CASRLEGGYGPQHF

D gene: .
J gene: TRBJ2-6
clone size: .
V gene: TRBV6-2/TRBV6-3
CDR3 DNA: TGTGCCAGCAGTTCACCAGGGCCTGGGGCCAACGTCCTGACTTTC
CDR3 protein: CASSSPGPGANVLTF

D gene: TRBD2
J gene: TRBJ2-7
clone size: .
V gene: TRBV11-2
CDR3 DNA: TGTGCCAGCAGCTTTAGCGGGGGGGCCGTCAACGAGCAGTACTTC
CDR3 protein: CASSFSGGAVNEQYF

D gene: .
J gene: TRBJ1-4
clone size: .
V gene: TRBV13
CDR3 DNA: TGTGCCAGCACCGAAAATTCGAGGGGGATGGGTTTCGATGAAAAACTGTTTTTT
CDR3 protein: CASTENSRGMGFDEKLFF

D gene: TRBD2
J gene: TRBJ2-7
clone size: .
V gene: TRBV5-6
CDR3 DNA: TGTGCCAGCAGCTTAGGGCTAGCGGGGGGTTACGAGCAGTACTTC
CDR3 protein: CASSLGLAGGYEQYF

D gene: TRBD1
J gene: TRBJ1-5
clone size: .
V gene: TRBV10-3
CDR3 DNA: TGTGCCATCAGTGGGACAGGGGCTAGCAATCAGCCCCAGCATTTT
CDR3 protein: CAISGTGASNQPQHF

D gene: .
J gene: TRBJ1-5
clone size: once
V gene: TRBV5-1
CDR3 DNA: TGCGCCAGCAGCCCCCCGCAGGCCTATAGCAATCAGCCCCAGCATTTT
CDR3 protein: CASSPPQAYSNQPQHF

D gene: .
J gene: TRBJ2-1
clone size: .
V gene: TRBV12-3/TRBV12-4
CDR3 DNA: TGTGCCAGCAGCGCCGGGACTGGGGAGTTCTTC
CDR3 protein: CASSAGTGEFF

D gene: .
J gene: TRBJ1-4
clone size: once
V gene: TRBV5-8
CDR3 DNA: TGTGCCAGCAGCTGGACGGGAGTTCCAACTAATGAAAAACTGTTTTTT
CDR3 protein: CASSWTGVPTNEKLFF

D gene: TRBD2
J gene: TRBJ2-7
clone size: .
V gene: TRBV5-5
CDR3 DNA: TGTGCCAGCAGCTTGGGAGCGGGGGGATACTACGAGCAGTACTTC
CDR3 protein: CASSLGAGGYYEQYF

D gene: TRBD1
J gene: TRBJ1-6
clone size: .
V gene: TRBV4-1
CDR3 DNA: TGCGCCAGCAGCCACCCGAACACGGGACAGTATAATTCACCCCTCCACTTT
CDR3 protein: CASSHPNTGQYNSPLHF

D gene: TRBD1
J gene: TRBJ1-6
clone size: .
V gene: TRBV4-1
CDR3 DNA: TGCGCCAGCAGCCAGGTGACAGGGGCACCCCTCCACTTT
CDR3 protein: CASSQVTGAPLHF

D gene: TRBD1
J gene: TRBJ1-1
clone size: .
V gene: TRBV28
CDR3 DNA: TGTGCCAGCACGGAGACAGGGAGAAACACTGAAGCTTTCTTT
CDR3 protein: CASTETGRNTEAFF